This TCR beta chain was identified during a study of shared clonotypes between healthy human individuals. Produced via immunoSEQ multiplex PCR; TCRdb's table is partial and in-frame only. The table has hundreds of thousands of clones, approximately 74% seen once; the top ten hold about 1.8%. Overall study results and limits: Estimated richness was generally greater in naive than memory subsets. A limitation of the genetic and exposure-history diversity represented arose from few donors.

This CDR3 comprises 13 residues. The germline V and J ends were trimmed by 3 bases and 2 bases, with 5 bases remaining between them. The germline V gene encodes CDR1 LNHDA and CDR2 SQIVND (reference sequence). This clone was observed a handful of times. Antigen unknown. This chain joins TRBV19 and TRBJ1-5; D remains ambiguous. Sequenced input: memory CD4+ T cells sorted from blood. Subset: CD45RA-negative fraction. The TCR comes from a woman in her twenties or thirties in good health. The CDR3 loop reads CASSMIGNQPQHF. In DNA, the CDR3 is TGTGCCAGTAGTATGATCGGCAATCAGCCCCAGCATTTT.